The 10 T cell receptor beta chains below come from one sample, sequenced in a study of regulatory T cells in long-lasting Graves disease. According to the study, TCR beta libraries were built with iRepertoire HTBI primers and CDR3-region Arm-PCR. TCRdb used MiXCR to reprocess the multiplex PCR reads, holding one entry per CDR3 protein. The data hold 320,000 or so distinct CDR3 sequences, with over 15% observed a single time. Indicated time point: newly diagnosed GD, antithyroid drugs for less than 3 months. The TCR library was made from RNA that had been extracted from PBMCs in TRIzol. The specimen was peripheral blood mononuclear cells (PBMCs), collected at new diagnosis, from a patient treated with antithyroid drugs. These receptors were obtained from a female donor with Graves disease.

The sample holds many counts of this clonotype. The chain combines TRBV27 with TRBJ1-6; the match to TRBD1 covers 7 bases. V trimming: 4 bases; J trimming: 7 bases; junction bases outside the gene matches: 10. Germline lookup yields CDR1 MNHEY and CDR2 SMNVEV (reference sequence). The CDR3 spans 16 residues. CDR3 nucleotide sequence: TGTGCCAGCAGTTACAACCCGACAGGGCCCAATTCACCCCTCCACTTT. Encoded protein: CASSYNPTGPNSPLHF.

This clonotype was recorded at least ten times. An end of the junction does not agree with germline; a read error may underlie this. CDR3 in DNA: TGTGCCATCAATGAGGGGGCCACAGATACGCAGTATTTT. It is translated as CAINEGATDTQYF. The chain joins TRBV10-3 to TRBJ2-3; TRBD1 matches 7 bases. This CDR3 is built from 13 residues. Germline assignment: CDR1 ENHRY and CDR2 SYGVKD.

Ten or more counts support this clonotype. V gene TRBV11-2 combines with J gene TRBJ1-1, with 8 positions matching TRBD1. With 5 bases clipped from V and 5 bases from J, the junction kept 7 bases outside the gene matches. CDR1 is SGHAT and CDR2 is FQNNGV in the germline V gene. This CDR3 is 14 amino acids long. The CDR3 DNA reads as TGTGCCAGCAGCCTCAGGGGGCGTCGGACTGAAGCTTTCTTT. This sequence encodes CASSLRGRRTEAFF.

The rearrangement links TRBV5-1 to TRBJ1-3, with a tentative D call TRBD1 (5 bases). The V end was cut by 5 bases, the J end by 1 base, with 10 bases between. This CDR3 has 14 residues. The germline gives CDR1 SGHRS, CDR2 YFSETQ. The CDR3 DNA follows: TGCGCCAGCAGTCATCAGGGATCTGGAAACACCATATATTTT. This encodes CASSHQGSGNTIYF.

This clonotype occurred many times. The chain employs TRBV30 and TRBJ2-1; 7 bases are shared with TRBD1. Germline CDR1 and CDR2: GTSNPN and SVGIG (reference sequence). This CDR3 region has 14 residues. The trim removed 2 bases at V and 9 bases at J, leaving 10 bases unmatched. The CDR3 region is CAWSLLAAGGEQFF. The CDR3 DNA is TGTGCCTGGAGTCTACTCGCCGCAGGGGGTGAGCAGTTCTTC.

Worth noting for this clonotype: This may come from a read error, since a much larger clone is one base off. The chain employs TRBV7-9 and TRBJ2-3, with 8 bases lining up with TRBD1. The DNA end favors TRBJ2-7, so the J call may be wrong. Germline assignment: CDR1 SEHNR and CDR2 FQNEAQ (reference sequence). CDR3 length: 16 amino acids. CDR3 in amino acids: CASSLGPGGWHNEQYF. CDR3 in DNA: TGTGCCAGCAGCTTAGGCCCAGGGGGCTGGCACAATGAGCAGTACTTC.

About this clonotype itself: An end of the junction does not agree with germline; a read error may underlie this. The rearrangement links TRBV29-1 to TRBJ2-3, with 7 bases lining up with TRBD2. The CDR3 contains 15 residues. CDR1 is SQVTM, CDR2 ANQGSEA, per germline. The chain's CDR3 is CSVATSGMDSDTQYF. The CDR3, as DNA: TGCAGCGTTGCAACAAGCGGGATGGATTCAGATACACAGTATTTT.

The V gene is TRBV5-1, the J gene TRBJ2-3, with 7 nucleotides matching TRBD2. The CDR3 is made up of 16 amino acids. CDR1 is SGHRS and CDR2 is YFSETQ in the germline V gene. The ends lost 0 bases at V and 2 bases at J; junction bases unmatched: 6. The CDR3 DNA reads as TGCGCCAGCAGCTTGGATCCGGGGAGGGTCACAGATACGCAGTATTTT. The encoded protein is CASSLDPGRVTDTQYF. Full variable domain (rest looked up from reference TRBV5-1 and TRBJ2-3): KAGVTQTPRYLIKTRGQQVTLSCSPISGHRSVSWYQQTPGQGLQFLFEYFSETQRNKGNFPGRFSGRQFSNSRSEMNVSTLELGDSALYLCASSLDPGRVTDTQYFGPGTRLTVL.

Ten or more counts support this clonotype. This chain uses TRBV3-1 with TRBJ1-6, with 9 bases that match TRBD1. The CDR3 spans 16 residues. J gave up 8 bases and V 1 base, and 6 bases lay outside the gene matches. The V gene's germline CDR1 is LGHDT and CDR2 YNNKEL (reference sequence). The CDR3 DNA reads TGTGCCAGCAGCCAAGGAAGCGGGACAGGGTATTCACCCCTCCACTTT. Its protein is CASSQGSGTGYSPLHF.

This clonotype was picked up many times. V and J are TRBV20-1 and TRBJ1-2; D possibly corresponds to TRBD1 (6 bases). The ends were cut back, 0 bases at V and 0 bases at J, with 14 bases in the middle. CDR1 is DFQATT and CDR2 is SNEGSKA in the germline V gene (reference sequence). CDR3 size: 16 residues. The CDR3 loop reads CSARDPRQGSNYGYTF. In nucleotides, the CDR3 is TGCAGTGCTAGAGATCCGCGCCAGGGGTCTAACTATGGCTACACCTTC.